The source of this T cell receptor beta chain is a study of cytomegalovirus exposure and HLA in healthy donors. Study-wide context: An early data release held tens of millions of unique TCRs from HLA-typed donors.

In regard to this clone: Its antigen is unknown.

V lost 6 bases to trimming and J lost 5 bases; unmatched junction nucleotides: 7. This CDR3 comprises 15 residues. CDR1 is SNHLY and CDR2 is FYNNEI in the germline V gene. The PCR made use of 60 Vbeta and 13 Jbeta primers. Data came from immunoSEQ multiplex PCR; TCRdb stores just in-frame clones and leaves some out. The sample carries about 200,000 clones, over 80% recorded once. Regarding the study as a whole: It has been reported that TCR beta sequences accurately predicted the HLA-A and HLA-B alleles of most subjects.

Sample: PBMCs. This receptor was obtained from a man aged 30 to 39 in good health and CMV-seronegative. The chain recombines TRBV2 with TRBJ1-4; 9 positions agree with TRBD1. The DNA of the CDR3 is TGTGCCAGCAGGTGGACAGGGGTCAGGAATGAAAAACTGTTTTTT. This gives the protein CASRWTGVRNEKLFF. Variable domain in full (rest from reference TRBV2 and TRBJ1-4): EPEVTQTPSHQVTQMGQEVILRCVPISNHLYFYWYRQILGQKVEFLVSFYNNEISEKSEIFDDQFSVERPDGSNFTLKIRSTKLEDSAMYFCASRWTGVRNEKLFFGSGTQLSVL.